This TCR beta chain originates from a study of OX40 agonist ivuxolimab in advanced cancers. Study-wide results and caveats: Clonal expansion from baseline to week 6 occurred in both CD4+ and CD8+ T cells.

The germline V gene has CDR1 SGHNT and CDR2 YYREEE (reference sequence). V lost 0 bases and J lost 0, with 10 bases in between. This CDR3 region has 16 residues. With regard to this clone: Its antigen is still unknown.

The data were produced by immunoSEQ multiplex PCR, yet TCRdb's version contains in-frame clones alone and is incomplete. The top ten clones hold about 0.5% of a sample with approximately 82,000 clones, over 70% of them seen once. Any history of autoimmune disease or systemic immunosuppression disqualified patients. This TCR was recovered from an adult with an advanced solid tumor such as melanoma, head and neck, liver or kidney cancer. The V call is TRBV5-4, the J call TRBJ2-1; no reliable D call. Source: CD4+ or CD8+ T cells sorted from blood, taken in a trial of the OX40 agonist ivuxolimab. The CDR3, as DNA: TGTGCCAGCAGCTTGGATGTCGATAGCTCCTACAATGAGCAGTTCTTC. Amino acids: CASSLDVDSSYNEQFF.